A selection of T cell receptor beta chains follows, all from one sample in a study of shared clonotypes between healthy human individuals. Assay used: immunoSEQ multiplex PCR; TCRdb lists only in-frame clones, some missing. The repertoire holds over a million clones, with approximately 72% as singletons. Sequencing input: memory CD4+ T cells sorted from blood. The receptors shown here come from a man aged 18 to 29 in good health. Each CDR3 is given with its conserved first and last residue. D genes are given only for firm matches. Only some rows state a clone size, as once, few, many or a class for expanded clones.

v_gene	d_gene	abundance	j_gene	CDR3nt	CDR3aa
TRBV4-1	TRBD2	once	TRBJ2-3	TGCGCCAGCAGCCAAGGCGGGAGGACAGATACGCAGTATTTT	CASSQGGRTDTQYF
TRBV5-1	TRBD2	.	TRBJ2-5	TGCGCCAGCAGCTTACGAGCGGGAGGTAAAGAGACCCAGTACTTC	CASSLRAGGKETQYF
TRBV10-3	TRBD1	.	TRBJ1-3	TGTGCCACCAAAGAGGACAGGGCTGGAAACACCATATATTTT	CATKEDRAGNTIYF
TRBV6-5	.	.	TRBJ1-5	TGTGCCAGCGGTCTAGGGGATAGCAATCAGCCCCAGCATTTT	CASGLGDSNQPQHF
TRBV6-5	.	.	TRBJ2-1	TGTGCCAGCAGTTTGGGGGAGTCTGAGCAGTTCTTC	CASSLGESEQFF
TRBV2	TRBD1	.	TRBJ1-2	TGTGCCAGCAGTGAAGCGCTGTATAGACAGGGGGGAGGCTACACCTTC	CASSEALYRQGGGYTF
TRBV5-1	.	.	TRBJ1-1	TGCGCCAGCAGCTTGCGGACCAACACTGAAGCTTTCTTT	CASSLRTNTEAFF
TRBV18	.	.	TRBJ1-1	TGTGCCAGTTCCGCCGATCGGCAGTCTGAAGCTTTCTTT	CASSADRQSEAFF
TRBV6-6	.	.	TRBJ2-5	TGTGCCAGCAGTTGGGGTACCGTGATGGAGACCCAGTACTTC	CASSWGTVMETQYF
TRBV11-3	.	few	TRBJ2-3	TGTGCCAGCAGCCAAAACGGGGGTCAAGATACGCAGTATTTT	CASSQNGGQDTQYF
TRBV5-6	.	few	TRBJ1-6	TGTGCCAGCAGCCAATATAATTCACCCCTCCACTTT	CASSQYNSPLHF
TRBV14	.	few	TRBJ1-5	TGTGCCAGCAGAAGCCGCCGGGACCTCCGCAATCAGCCCCAGCATTTT	CASRSRRDLRNQPQHF
TRBV7-2	.	few	TRBJ2-3	TGTGCCAGCAGCTTAGAGGGAACCCCTAGCCGCACAGATACGCAGTATTTT	CASSLEGTPSRTDTQYF
TRBV14	.	few	TRBJ2-5	TGTGCCAGCAGCCAAGACCCCTGGGCCCCGGAGACCCAGTACTTC	CASSQDPWAPETQYF
TRBV18	.	.	TRBJ1-1	TGTGCCAGCTCACCCCGGGCAGGGTCGAACACTGAAGCTTTCTTT	CASSPRAGSNTEAFF
TRBV29-1	.	.	TRBJ2-2	TGCAGCGTCGAGGGGGGCGGGGAGCTGTTTTTT	CSVEGGGELFF
TRBV30	.	once	TRBJ1-6	TGTGCCTGGATAGGTACAGGGCGGGGTAATTCACCCCTCCACTTT	CAWIGTGRGNSPLHF
TRBV5-6	TRBD1	.	TRBJ2-7	TGTGCCAGCAGCCCGGGACAGGACCCCTACGAGCAGTACTTC	CASSPGQDPYEQYF
TRBV18	.	once	TRBJ2-2	TGTGCCAGCTCACCCGACGGAGGGTTCTATGGGGAGCTGTTTTTT	CASSPDGGFYGELFF
TRBV2	.	.	TRBJ2-7	TGTGCCAGCTCCGGGGGTCCCTCCTACGAGCAGTACTTC	CASSGGPSYEQYF
TRBV29-1	.	once	TRBJ1-3	TGCAGCGCTAGGATGGGATCTGGAAACACCATATATTTT	CSARMGSGNTIYF
TRBV5-1	.	.	TRBJ2-7	TGCGCCAGCAGCCAAGTCGACTGGGGCCCCTTCGAGCAGTACTTC	CASSQVDWGPFEQYF
TRBV28	TRBD2	few	TRBJ2-7	TGTGCCAGCAGCCGGGGGGGCCTATCCTACGAGCAGTACTTC	CASSRGGLSYEQYF
TRBV19	.	few	TRBJ1-2	TGTGCCAGTAGTCAACCGACAGTAAACTATGGCTACACCTTC	CASSQPTVNYGYTF
TRBV19	.	.	TRBJ2-7	TGTGCCAGTAGTCATGGGGCCAGGGCGCAGTACGAGCAGTACTTC	CASSHGARAQYEQYF
TRBV27	TRBD1	.	TRBJ1-1	TGTGCCAGCAGTTTAGATGACAGGGGGCGGGCTGAAGCTTTCTTT	CASSLDDRGRAEAFF
TRBV7-9	TRBD1	.	TRBJ2-2	TGTGCCAGCAGATTAGGATTGAGACAGGGGAAGAACACCGGGGAGCTGTTTTTT	CASRLGLRQGKNTGELFF
TRBV2	TRBD1	.	TRBJ2-2	TGTGCCAGCAGGGACAGGTGGACCGGGGAGCTGTTTTTT	CASRDRWTGELFF
TRBV7-8	.	.	TRBJ1-2	TGTGCCAGCAGCCCCCAATCGGGGAACTATGGCTACACCTTC	CASSPQSGNYGYTF
TRBV9	TRBD2	.	TRBJ2-7	TGTGCCAGCAGCGTAGACGGGAGGGCCTCCTACGAGCAGTACTTC	CASSVDGRASYEQYF
TRBV4-1	TRBD1	.	TRBJ1-5	TGCGCCAGCAGCCAATCGATCTGGGACAGGGGGCCCCATCAGCCCCAGCATTTT	CASSQSIWDRGPHQPQHF
TRBV18	.	.	TRBJ1-5	TGTGCCAGCTCATTGTCGACGGGAAATAGCAATCAGCCCCAGCATTTT	CASSLSTGNSNQPQHF
TRBV29-1	.	.	TRBJ1-2	TGCAGCGCCGGGGGCCAGGGCCGTGGCTACACCTTC	CSAGGQGRGYTF
TRBV7-2	.	.	TRBJ2-1	TGTGCCAGCAGCTTAGGGCCGGTGATTATACAAGTTGAGCAGTTCTTC	CASSLGPVIIQVEQFF
TRBV29-1	TRBD1	.	TRBJ2-7	TGCAGCGTTGGGGACAGGCCTTACGAGCAGTACTTC	CSVGDRPYEQYF
TRBV12-5	.	.	TRBJ2-2	TGTGCTAGTGGTTTGGCTATGAAGTCCGGGGAGAGGGACACCGGGGAGCTGTTTTTT	CASGLAMKSGERDTGELFF
TRBV7-7	.	.	TRBJ2-2	TGTGCTAGCAGCCCAGGGACGGCTCGACGGGAGCTGTTTTTT	CASSPGTARRELFF
TRBV9	TRBD1	.	TRBJ1-1	TGTGCCAGCAGCGCCGGGACAGGGGGCACTGAAGCTTTCTTT	CASSAGTGGTEAFF
TRBV30	TRBD1	many	TRBJ1-1	TGTGCCTGGACCCCAGGGGGTGGCAGGGGCGGGTCTGAAGCTTTCTTT	CAWTPGGGRGGSEAFF
TRBV21-1	.	.	TRBJ2-7	TGTGCCAGCAGCAATGGAGTGACCCGCTACTACGAGCAGTACTTC	CASSNGVTRYYEQYF
TRBV5-1	TRBD2	.	TRBJ2-7	TGCGCCAGCAGCGCCCCGACTAGCGGGAGTACCCACGAGCAGTACTTC	CASSAPTSGSTHEQYF
TRBV6-1	.	.	TRBJ2-7	TGTGCCAGCATTAAAAGGGAGGAGCAGTACTTC	CASIKREEQYF
TRBV6-5	.	.	TRBJ2-7	TGTGCCAGCAGTTACGGGGAGGAAGGCTACGAGCAGTACTTC	CASSYGEEGYEQYF
TRBV7-9	TRBD1	.	TRBJ1-2	TGTGCCAGCAGCTACCCTAGACAGGGGGCTGGTGGAGGCAGTGGCTACACCTTC	CASSYPRQGAGGGSGYTF
TRBV18	.	.	TRBJ1-2	TGTGCCAGCTCACCCTACAGGGACTTCAACTATGGCTACACCTTC	CASSPYRDFNYGYTF
TRBV6-5	.	.	TRBJ2-5	TGTGCCAGCAGTACTAGCCGGGAGACCCAGTACTTC	CASSTSRETQYF
TRBV11-2	.	.	TRBJ2-1	TGTGCCAGCAGCTTAGAGTGGGGAAGCTCCTACAATGAGCAGTTCTTC	CASSLEWGSSYNEQFF
TRBV9	.	.	TRBJ2-3	TGTGCCAGCAGCGTAGAACATACGCAGTATTTT	CASSVEHTQYF
TRBV5-1	TRBD2	.	TRBJ2-7	TGCGCCAGCAGCCTGGCCGGGACTAGCGGGAGGTTTGCCTACGAGCAGTACTTC	CASSLAGTSGRFAYEQYF
TRBV30	.	.	TRBJ1-2	TGTGCCTGGAGCGAAATTGGGTGGGCCGTCAACTATGGCTACACCTTC	CAWSEIGWAVNYGYTF
TRBV2	TRBD1	few	TRBJ2-7	TGTGCCAGCAATCAGTGGGGACAGGGAACCTACGAGCAGTACTTC	CASNQWGQGTYEQYF
TRBV25-1	TRBD1	.	TRBJ2-7	TGTGCCAGCAGTGCGGGACAGAGTTCCTACGAGCAGTACTTC	CASSAGQSSYEQYF
TRBV5-6	.	.	TRBJ1-2	TGTGCCAGCAGCTCCGGACAGCTCTATGGCTACACCTTC	CASSSGQLYGYTF
TRBV18	TRBD1	.	TRBJ2-5	TGTGCCAGCTCACCGATAGGGGGCGTAGAGACCCAGTACTTC	CASSPIGGVETQYF
TRBV7-2	.	few	TRBJ2-5	TGTGCCAGCAGCTTGTCTGTTATCCAAGAGACCCAGTACTTC	CASSLSVIQETQYF
TRBV28	TRBD1	.	TRBJ2-2	TGTGCCAGCAACCCTTCATCGGGACAGGGATTCAACACCGGGGAGCTGTTTTTT	CASNPSSGQGFNTGELFF
TRBV18	.	many	TRBJ2-5	TGTGCCAGCTCACCACCGGGGGAGACCCAGTACTTC	CASSPPGETQYF
TRBV19	.	.	TRBJ2-5	TGTGCCAGTAGTATCTCCCAGGGTTGGGAGACCCAGTACTTC	CASSISQGWETQYF
TRBV28	.	.	TRBJ2-7	TGTGCCAGCAGTTTGGGCGGAGCTTTCTCCTACGAGCAGTACTTC	CASSLGGAFSYEQYF
TRBV25-1	.	few	TRBJ1-1	TGTGCCAGCAGTGAATCGGCCAGGGCGAACACTGAAGCTTTCTTT	CASSESARANTEAFF